This T cell receptor (beta chain) is from a study of T cells in Graves' hyperthyroidism and ophthalmopathy (dated by TCRdb to about 2019). General notes on the study: Peripheral blood samples were taken at initial diagnosis, before any treatment was given. The paper reports TCR Vbeta CDR3 sequencing of approximately 130 peripheral blood samples: some 41 ophthalmopathy, some 80 hyperthyroidism and approximately 17 progressor patients. To identify distinguishing TCR V-J signatures, a discovery cohort of around 100 patients was used, comprising 40 to 45 with Graves' ophthalmopathy and around 60 with stable Graves' hyperthyroidism. The study also compared thyroid tissue and blood T-cell repertoires from about 6 Graves' hyperthyroidism patients. After blood sampling, hyperthyroidism patients were treated with methimazole at a starting dose of 30 mg daily, and ophthalmopathy patients were treated with high-dose intravenous methylprednisolone. Prospective prediction of ophthalmopathy was tested in an independent validation cohort consisting of fewer than 20 hyperthyroidism patients and 17 patients who later progressed to ophthalmopathy. The roughly 100 discovery patients were randomly divided into training and test sets at a 7:3 ratio.

Ophthalmopathy patients had moderately to severely active disease, Clinical Activity Score of at least 3, NOSPECS grade of at least 4, and duration under 3 months. Exclusion was applied to patients with uncontrolled infections, other autoimmune diseases, pregnancy or lactation. Diagnoses were based on clinical symptoms, serum thyroxine and TRAb, thyroid ultrasound and orbital computed tomography. Ficoll-Paque density gradient centrifugation was used to isolate PBMCs from 9.5 to 10 ml of fresh peripheral blood. Trizol reagent was used to extract total RNA, and RNA quality was then checked on an Agilent 2100 Bioanalyzer. Comment on this clonotype: Its antigen target is currently unknown. Base quality data are lacking; no much larger clone is found one base away.

From the germline V gene, CDR1 is SGHRS and CDR2 is YFSETQ. The CDR3 goes from the cysteine to the phenylalanine over 16 residues. The CDR3 DNA has 48 bases and is translated from base 1. V is pruned by 1 base and J by 6 bases, leaving 6 bases of the junction without a gene match. Overall study results and their limits: No statistical method was used to set the sample size in advance, and investigators knew the group allocation. In validation, the model predicted progression to ophthalmopathy with 60% to 71% sensitivity and 72% to 75% specificity, a median of around six months before onset. Most expanded thyroid clonotypes (frequency above 0.001) were also detected in blood, suggesting blood repertoires may reflect thyroid immune responses. A 13 V-J signature model separated ophthalmopathy from stable hyperthyroidism, with nearly 90% sensitivity and 81.08% specificity in cross-validation and 80%/75% in testing.

The TCR beta CDR3 regions were amplified from RNA transcripts. For the first round of RT-PCR on the TCR CDR3, the HTBI primer set was used together with the Qiagen OneStep RT-PCR kit. Libraries were constructed in a second round of multiplex PCR, after which size selection and purification were performed. Paired-end sequencing of the libraries was performed with 100 bp reads on an Illumina HiSeq2000. The authors processed their data as follows. SOAPnuke was used to process the raw data, throwing out any read that contained adapters or uncalled bases, had a mean Phred below 15, or lacked an exact constant-primer or identifier match. High-quality paired reads were merged with COPE v1.2.5, and unique nucleotide sequences were defined as clonotypes. MiTCR v1.1 was used to align clonotypes to the IMGT TRBV, TRBD and TRBJ reference segments. Only V-J combinations with frequency above 0.0001, covering 99% to 99.2% of repertoires, were analysed. The TCS score was defined as F50 (clonal expansion) divided by E x V (chaos), with BLOSUM62-based TCRdist calculated between CDR3 peptides within each V-J. Welch's t-statistics and random forest reduced around 550 V-J features to roughly 13, which were used in a naive Bayes classifier (R e1071). Through fastp at Q25 and MiXCR, TCRdb rebuilt clones from the public reads, retaining in-frame beta chains. One record per CDR3 amino acid sequence lists the most common genes and DNA. These V and J calls are TCRdb output, not the study's own analysis. Present in this sample are about 460,000 distinct CDR3 sequences, around a fifth of which were seen just once. In total, the top ten clones hold about 53% of the sample.

Recombination connected TRBV5-1 to TRBJ2-1; 11 nucleotides in the junction match TRBD2. The receptor comes from a woman in her 70s with Graves' ophthalmopathy. Sequenced input: blood. CDR3 region: CASSLKTSGSINEQFF. Read as DNA, the sequence is TGCGCCAGCAGCTTGAAAACTAGCGGGAGTATCAATGAGCAGTTCTTC.